The next 2 T cell receptor beta chains were all read from a single sample in a study of monozygotic twins with inflammatory bowel disease. One entry per CDR3 protein, without DNA, is what TCRdb gives after re-calling the 5' RACE reads. The sample has about 380,000 distinct CDR3 sequences. The sequenced sample consisted of blood. These receptors originate from a human donor with ulcerative colitis or Crohn's disease, or a healthy co-twin of an affected twin (not recorded which).

The V call is TRBV7-9, the J call TRBJ2-5. The CDR3 runs to 17 residues. CDR1 SEHNR and CDR2 FQNEAQ come from the germline V gene (reference sequence). The CDR3 sequence: CASSPVHEDRYQETQYF.

This chain uses TRBV5-1 with TRBJ1-5; TCRdb lists TRBD1, though no DNA is available to test this call. CDR1 and CDR2 from the germline V gene are SGHRS and YFSETQ. This CDR3 comprises 14 residues. CDR3 region: CASSSGTANQPQHF.